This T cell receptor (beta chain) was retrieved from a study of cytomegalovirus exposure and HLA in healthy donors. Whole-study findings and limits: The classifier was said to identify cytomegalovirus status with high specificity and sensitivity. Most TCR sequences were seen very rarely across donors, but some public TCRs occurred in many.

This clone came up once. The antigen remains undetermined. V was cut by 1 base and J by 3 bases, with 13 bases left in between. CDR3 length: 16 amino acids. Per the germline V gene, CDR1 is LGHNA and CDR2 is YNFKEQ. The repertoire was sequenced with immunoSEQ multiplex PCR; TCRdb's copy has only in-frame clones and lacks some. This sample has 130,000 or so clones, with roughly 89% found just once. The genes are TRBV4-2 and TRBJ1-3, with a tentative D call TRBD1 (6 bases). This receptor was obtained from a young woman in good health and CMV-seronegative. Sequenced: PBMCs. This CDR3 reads CASSQGQELYGNTIYF. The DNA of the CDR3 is TGTGCCAGCAGCCAAGGACAGGAGCTGTATGGAAACACCATATATTTT.